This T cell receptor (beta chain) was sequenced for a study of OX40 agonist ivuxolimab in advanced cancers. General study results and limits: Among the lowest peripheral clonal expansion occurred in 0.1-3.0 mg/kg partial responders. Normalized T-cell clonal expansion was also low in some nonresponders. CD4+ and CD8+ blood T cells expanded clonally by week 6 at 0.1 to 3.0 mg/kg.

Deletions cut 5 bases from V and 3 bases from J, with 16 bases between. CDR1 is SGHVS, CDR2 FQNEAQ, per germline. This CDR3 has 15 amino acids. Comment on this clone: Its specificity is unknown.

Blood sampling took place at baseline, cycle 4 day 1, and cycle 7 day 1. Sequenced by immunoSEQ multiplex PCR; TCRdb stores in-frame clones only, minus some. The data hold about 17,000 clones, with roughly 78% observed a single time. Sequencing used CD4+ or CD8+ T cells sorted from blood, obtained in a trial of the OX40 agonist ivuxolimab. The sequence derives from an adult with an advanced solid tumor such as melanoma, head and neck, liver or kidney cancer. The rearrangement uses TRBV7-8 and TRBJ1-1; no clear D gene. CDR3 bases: TGTGCCAGCAGCCCCAACCGGGCCGGGTACACTGAAGCTTTCTTT. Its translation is CASSPNRAGYTEAFF.